The T cell receptor beta chain under discussion was sequenced for a study of PD-1 blockade in classical Hodgkin lymphoma. Study observations and caveats: The study reported lower baseline TCR diversity in newly diagnosed patients than in healthy donors.

For this clone: Antigen specificity is unknown.

CDR3 length equals 15 residues. V gave up 7 bases and J gave up 3 bases, with 16 bases separating them. Germline CDR1 LNHDA, CDR2 SQIVND (reference sequence). The sample's time point: cycle 4 day 1 (C4D1), after five to seven weeks of nivolumab. Relapse after autologous stem cell transplantation occurred in every patient, and brentuximab vedotin exposure varied. The authors enriched CD8+ T cells from thawed PBMCs via magnetic negative selection. Data came from immunoSEQ multiplex PCR; TCRdb stores just in-frame clones and leaves some out. The sample carries about 15,000 clones, around 90% recorded once.

This clonotype originated in a human donor with classical Hodgkin lymphoma. Sample: CD8+ T cells from blood, taken before the fourth cycle of nivolumab. The chain employs TRBV19 and TRBJ2-1; possibly TRBD2 for D (5 bases). The CDR3 loop reads CASIAGPDGYNEQFF. DNA for the CDR3: TGTGCCAGTATTGCGGGCCCCGATGGCTACAATGAGCAGTTCTTC.